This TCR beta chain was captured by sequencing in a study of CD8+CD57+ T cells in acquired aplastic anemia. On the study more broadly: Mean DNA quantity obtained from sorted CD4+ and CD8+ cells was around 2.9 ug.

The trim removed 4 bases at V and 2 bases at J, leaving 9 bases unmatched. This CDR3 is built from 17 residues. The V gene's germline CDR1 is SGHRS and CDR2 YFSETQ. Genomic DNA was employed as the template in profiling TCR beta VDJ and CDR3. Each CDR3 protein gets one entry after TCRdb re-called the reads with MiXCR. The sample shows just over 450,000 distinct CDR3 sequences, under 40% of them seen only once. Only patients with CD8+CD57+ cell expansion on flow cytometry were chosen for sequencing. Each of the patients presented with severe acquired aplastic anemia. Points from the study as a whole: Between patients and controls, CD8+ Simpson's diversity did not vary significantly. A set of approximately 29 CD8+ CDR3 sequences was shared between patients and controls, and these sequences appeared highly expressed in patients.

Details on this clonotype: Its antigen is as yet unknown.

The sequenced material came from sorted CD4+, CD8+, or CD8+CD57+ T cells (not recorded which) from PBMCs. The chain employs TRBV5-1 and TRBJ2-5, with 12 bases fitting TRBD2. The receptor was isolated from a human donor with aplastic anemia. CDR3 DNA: TGCGCCAGCAGCGCCGGACCTAGCGGGGGGGATCAAGAGACCCAGTACTTC. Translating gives CASSAGPSGGDQETQYF.